The clone carrying this TCR beta chain occurred once. Antigen specificity is unknown. A read error may account for a junction end that differs from germline. This sample was included in a study of cytomegalovirus exposure and HLA in healthy donors. Study-level results: Some public TCRs appeared in many individuals, while most sequences were rare. Links to common viral pathogens appeared, in a later analysis, for several of the most significant clusters.

The CDR3 runs 13 residues. Per the germline V gene, CDR1 is SNHLY and CDR2 is FYNNEI. The study ran its PCR with 60 Vbeta and 13 Jbeta primers. The table came from immunoSEQ multiplex PCR; TCRdb's copy has only in-frame clones and leaves some out. This sample carries approximately 220,000 clones, approximately 82% of them seen once, and the ten largest clones take over 0.55%. The sample was PBMCs. The chain recombines TRBV2 with TRBJ2-3; D is unclear. This TCR came from a man between 18 and 35 years old in good health and CMV-seronegative. The CDR3 loop is CASSEDVGATQYF. CDR3 nucleotides: TGTGCCAGCAGCGAAGACGTGGGCGCTACGCAGTATTTT.